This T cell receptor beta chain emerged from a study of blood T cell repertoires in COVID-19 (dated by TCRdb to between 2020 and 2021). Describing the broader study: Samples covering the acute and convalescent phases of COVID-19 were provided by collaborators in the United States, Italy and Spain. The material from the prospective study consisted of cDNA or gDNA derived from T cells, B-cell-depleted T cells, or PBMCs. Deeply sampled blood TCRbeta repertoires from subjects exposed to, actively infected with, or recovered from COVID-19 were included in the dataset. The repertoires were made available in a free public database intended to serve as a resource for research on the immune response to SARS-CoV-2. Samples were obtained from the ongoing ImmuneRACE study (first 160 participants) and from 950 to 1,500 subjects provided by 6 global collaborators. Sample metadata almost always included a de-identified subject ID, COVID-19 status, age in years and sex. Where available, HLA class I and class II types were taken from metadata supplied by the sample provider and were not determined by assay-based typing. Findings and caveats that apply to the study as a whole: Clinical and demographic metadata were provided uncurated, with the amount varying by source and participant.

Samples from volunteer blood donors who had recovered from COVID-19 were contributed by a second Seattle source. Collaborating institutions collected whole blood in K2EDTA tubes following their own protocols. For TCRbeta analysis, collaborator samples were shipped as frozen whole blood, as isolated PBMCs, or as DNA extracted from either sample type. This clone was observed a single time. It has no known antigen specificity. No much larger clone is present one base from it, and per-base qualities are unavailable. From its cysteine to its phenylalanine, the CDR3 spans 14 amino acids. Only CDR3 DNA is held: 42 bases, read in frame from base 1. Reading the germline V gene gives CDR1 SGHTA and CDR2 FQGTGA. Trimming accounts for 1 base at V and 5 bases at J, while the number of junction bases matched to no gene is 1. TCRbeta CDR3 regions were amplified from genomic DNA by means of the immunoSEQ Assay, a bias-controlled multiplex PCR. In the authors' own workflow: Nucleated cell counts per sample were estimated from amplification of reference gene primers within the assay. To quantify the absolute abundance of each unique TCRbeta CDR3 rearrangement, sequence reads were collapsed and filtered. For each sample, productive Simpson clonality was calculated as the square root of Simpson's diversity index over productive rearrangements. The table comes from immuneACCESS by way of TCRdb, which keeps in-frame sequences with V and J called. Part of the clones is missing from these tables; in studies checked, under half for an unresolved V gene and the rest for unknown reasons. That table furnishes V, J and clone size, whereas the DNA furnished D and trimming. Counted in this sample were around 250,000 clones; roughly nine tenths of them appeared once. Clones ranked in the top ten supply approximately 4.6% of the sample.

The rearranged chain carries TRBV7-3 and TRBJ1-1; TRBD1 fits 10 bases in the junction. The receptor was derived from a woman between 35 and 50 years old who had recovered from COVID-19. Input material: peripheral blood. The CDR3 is CASSLRQGATEAFF. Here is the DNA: TGTGCCAGCAGCTTAAGACAGGGGGCGACTGAAGCTTTCTTT. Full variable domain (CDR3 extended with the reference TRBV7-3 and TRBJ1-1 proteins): GAGVSQTPSNKVTEKGKYVELRCDPISGHTALYWYRQSLGQGPEFLIYFQGTGAADDSGLPNDRFFAVRPEGSVSTLKIQRTERGDSAVYLCASSLRQGATEAFFGQGTRLTVV.